The clone carrying this T cell receptor beta chain has just a few counts. Its cognate antigen is unknown. The sample is drawn from a study of T-cell reconstitution after alpha-beta-depleted transplantation in children. General study points: Alpha-beta T cells about two months after transplant reportedly derived from several hundred expanded graft clones. There were some patients whose high TCRbeta diversity at day 60 came from surviving recipient T cells and thymic progenitors. Counts and diversity of T cells one year after transplant came mostly from newly produced T cells.

CDR1 and CDR2 from the germline V gene are MNHEY and SVGAGI. Trimming took 5 bases from V and 1 from J; bases not matched to a gene: 9. The CDR3 covers 16 residues. A library of TCRbeta sequences, prepared with unique molecular identifiers, was generated. A single record per CDR3 protein comes from TCRdb applying MiXCR to the PCR reads. The sample holds about 580,000 distinct CDR3 sequences, roughly 23% seen once. The chain joins TRBV6-5 to TRBJ2-3, with TRBD1 identical over 7 bases. The TCR was taken from a boy in the first two years of life who had a stem cell transplant for acute myeloid leukemia, so the T cells may come from the graft donor. The source material was PBMCs, mostly from graft donor cells, sampled 360 days after TCRalphabeta/CD19-depleted stem cell transplant. This CDR3 reads CASSGTATGGTDTQYF. For the CDR3, the DNA is TGTGCCAGCAGTGGGACAGCAACCGGGGGCACAGATACGCAGTATTTT.